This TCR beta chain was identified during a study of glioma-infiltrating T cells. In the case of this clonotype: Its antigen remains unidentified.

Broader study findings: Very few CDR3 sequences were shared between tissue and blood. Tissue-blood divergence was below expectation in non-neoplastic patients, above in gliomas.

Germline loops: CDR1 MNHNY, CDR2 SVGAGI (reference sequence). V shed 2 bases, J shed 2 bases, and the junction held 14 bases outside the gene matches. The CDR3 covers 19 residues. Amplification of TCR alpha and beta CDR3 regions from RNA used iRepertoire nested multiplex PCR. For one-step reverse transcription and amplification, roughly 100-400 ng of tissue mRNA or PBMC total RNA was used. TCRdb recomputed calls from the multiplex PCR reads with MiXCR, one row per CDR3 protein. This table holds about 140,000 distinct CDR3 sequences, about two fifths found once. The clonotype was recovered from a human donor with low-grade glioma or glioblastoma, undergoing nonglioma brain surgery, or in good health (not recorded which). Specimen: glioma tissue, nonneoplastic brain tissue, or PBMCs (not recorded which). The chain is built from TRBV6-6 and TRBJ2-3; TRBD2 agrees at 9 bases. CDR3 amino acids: CASSYGAGGTSTNTDTQYF. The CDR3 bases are TGTGCCAGCAGTTACGGGGCGGGAGGGACTTCCACGAACACAGATACGCAGTATTTT.